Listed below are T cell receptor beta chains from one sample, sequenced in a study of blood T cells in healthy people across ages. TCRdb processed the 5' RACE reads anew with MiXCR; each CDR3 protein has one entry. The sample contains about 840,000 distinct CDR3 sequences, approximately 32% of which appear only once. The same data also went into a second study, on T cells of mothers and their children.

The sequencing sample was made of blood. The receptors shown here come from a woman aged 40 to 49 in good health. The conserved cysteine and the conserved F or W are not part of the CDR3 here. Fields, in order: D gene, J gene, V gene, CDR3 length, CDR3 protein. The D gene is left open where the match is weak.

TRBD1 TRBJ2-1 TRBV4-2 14 ASSQTGTGNYNEQF
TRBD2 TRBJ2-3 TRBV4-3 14 ASSQDWAAGVDTQY
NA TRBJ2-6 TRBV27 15 ASSRQGYPTGANVLT
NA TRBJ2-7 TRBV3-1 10 ASSQLVGEQY
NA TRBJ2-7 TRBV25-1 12 ASSEFQGSYEQY
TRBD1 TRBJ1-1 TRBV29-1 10 SVGRGLSEAF
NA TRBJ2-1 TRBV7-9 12 ASSPDGQYGEQF
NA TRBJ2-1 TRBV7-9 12 ASSLLDVSGEQF
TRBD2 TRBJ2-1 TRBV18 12 ASSPSGTYNEQF
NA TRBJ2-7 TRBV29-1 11 SVTGTLSYEQY
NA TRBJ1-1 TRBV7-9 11 ASRPVGVGEAF
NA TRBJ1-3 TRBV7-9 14 ASSLERRSSGNTIY
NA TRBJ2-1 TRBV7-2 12 ANSLAPRDNEQF
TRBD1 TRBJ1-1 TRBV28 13 ASSSSGTGGTEAF
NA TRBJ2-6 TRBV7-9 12 ASSLSKGANVLT
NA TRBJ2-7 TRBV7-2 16 ASSLKGGPRERPYEQY
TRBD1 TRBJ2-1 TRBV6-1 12 ASIRDRGSREQF
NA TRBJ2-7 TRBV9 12 ASSSGPRPNEQY
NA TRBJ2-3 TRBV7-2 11 ASSSGQPDTQY
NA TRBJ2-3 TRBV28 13 ASGSSGTSTDTQY
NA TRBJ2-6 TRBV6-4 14 ASKGRAVSGANVLT
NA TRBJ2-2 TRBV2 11 ASSVGPEGGLF